This T cell receptor (beta chain) was found in a study of T-cell memory formation after mild COVID-19. The table lists this clonotype with a few counts. The V gene lost 5 bases and the J gene lost 7 bases, with 9 bases spanning the gap. This CDR3 has 12 amino acids. Per the germline V gene, CDR1 is MNHNY and CDR2 is SVGAGI (reference sequence). cDNA libraries for TCR alpha and TCR beta, carrying sample barcodes and UMIs, came from 5'RACE with constant-segment primers. TCRdb re-called the 5' RACE reads with MiXCR, one entry per CDR3 protein. This sample carries roughly 350,000 distinct CDR3 sequences, more than 20% of them seen once, and the ten largest clones take roughly an eighth.

The source material was PBMCs or a T cell subset sorted from them (not recorded which). The TCR originated in an adult woman who had mild COVID-19 (a few samples of this study predate the infection). Cell type and time point are not known. V is TRBV6-6 and J is TRBJ1-5, with D uncertain. The CDR3 coding sequence is TGTGCCAGCAGTACCGCGGTCCAGCCCCAGCATTTT. Protein: CASSTAVQPQHF.